The 7 T cell receptor beta chains given below trace back to one sample, sequenced in a study of response to subunit inactivated influenza vaccine. One entry per CDR3 protein results from TCRdb running MiXCR on the RT-PCR reads. This sample has fewer than 600,000 distinct CDR3 sequences, with less than 7.5% found just once. The starting material was PBMCs from blood, obtained around 2 years after vaccination. These receptor sequences come from a man aged 50-75 years who received an inactivated influenza vaccine.

Many counts were recorded for this clonotype. A junction boundary mismatches the germline segment, possibly from a read error. The CDR3 DNA follows: TGTGCCACCAGTGATCCCGAGGGGGCGAACACCGGGGAGCTTTTTTTT. Protein product: CATSDPEGANTGELFF. The chain employs TRBV24-1 and TRBJ2-2; 7 bases map to TRBD1. The CDR3 covers 16 residues. The germline V gene encodes CDR1 KGHDR and CDR2 SFDVKD.

This clonotype has ten or more counts. The J gene is TRBJ2-1, the V gene TRBV24-1; either TRBD1 or TRBD2 may fit D (5 bases each). CDR1 and CDR2 (germline): KGHDR, SFDVKD. V lost 5 bases and J lost 10, with 14 bases in between. The CDR3 loop spans 13 amino acids. CDR3 DNA: TGTGCCACCAGTGGTGGGGCTAGCCGGGAGCAGTTCTTC. Translating it yields CATSGGASREQFF.

This clonotype turned up a few times. The J gene is TRBJ2-7, the V gene TRBV20-1; either TRBD1 or TRBD2 may supply D (5 bases each). The CDR3 consists of 13 residues. Germline assignment: CDR1 DFQATT and CDR2 SNEGSKA (reference sequence). The germline V and J ends were trimmed by 6 bases and 7 bases, with 19 bases remaining between them. CDR3 sequence reads: CSALAPGPGEQYF. CDR3 nucleotide sequence: TGCAGTGCGCTTGCCCCGGGACCGGGAGAGCAGTACTTC.

The rearrangement uses TRBV11-2 and TRBJ2-3; 7 bases match TRBD2. The V segment lost 5 bases and the J segment 10 bases; nucleotides outside the gene matches: 6. Germline CDR1 SGHAT, CDR2 FQNNGV. There are 12 residues in the CDR3. For the CDR3, the DNA is TGTGCCAGCAGCCATCAAGGGAGGGCGCAGTATTTT. Its protein product is CASSHQGRAQYF.

This clonotype was observed at least ten times. The chain carries TRBV12-3 or TRBV12-4 and TRBJ2-1, with TRBD1 matching 7 bases. V lost 6 bases, J lost 8 bases, and 7 bases stayed unmatched. The CDR3 contains 13 residues. The CDR3 DNA sequence: TGTGCCAGCAGCCTCCGACAGGGCGATGAGCAGTTCTTC. Residues: CASSLRQGDEQFF.

This clonotype was picked up many times. The J gene is TRBJ1-3, the V gene TRBV5-1, with a weak D call TRBD1 (6 bases). CDR3 length: 17 residues. The V gene's germline CDR1 is SGHRS and CDR2 YFSETQ. The germline V and J ends were trimmed by 0 bases and 2 bases, with 15 bases remaining between them. As DNA, the CDR3 is TGCGCCAGCAGCTTGGCTCCACCCGGGACAACTGGAAACACCATATATTTT. It is translated as CASSLAPPGTTGNTIYF.

This clonotype has ten or more counts. V and J are TRBV11-2 and TRBJ2-3; 10 bases agree with TRBD2. J lost 3 bases, V lost 5 bases, and 8 bases had no gene match. This CDR3 spans 16 amino acids. The V gene's germline CDR1 is SGHAT and CDR2 FQNNGV. In nucleotides, the CDR3 is TGTGCCAGCAGCCCCTGGGTAGCGGGGGGAACAGATACGCAGTATTTT. It encodes CASSPWVAGGTDTQYF.